The T cell receptor (beta chain) under discussion was sequenced for a study of tumor-infiltrating lymphocytes in primary liver carcinoma. Total RNA (around 0.45 ug) served as template for TCR beta cDNA synthesis primed by a constant-region primer. Amplification in three nested multiplex PCR rounds with slightly modified ARM-PCR gave rise to TCR beta libraries. The opening two PCR rounds, nine to eleven cycles each, paired TRBV1-TRBV30 forward primers with a C-beta reverse primer. TCRdb re-called the multiplex PCR reads with MiXCR, one entry per CDR3 protein. The sample includes 95,000 to 150,000 distinct CDR3 sequences, around 62% of them seen just once. V lost 5 bases and J 8 bases, leaving 15 bases between the germline ends. CDR3 length: 12 residues. CDR1 is SQVTM and CDR2 is ANQGSEA in the germline V gene. In the case of this clonotype: What it binds is not known. One base away lies a much larger clone, so this may be a sequencing read error.

Study outcomes and limitations: Tumors and blood were compared for top-250-clone fraction, and tumors had the significantly higher value (p = 0.039).

Both RNA and DNA were isolated together from about 20-30 mg of bulk tissue that had not been sorted. This sequence joins TRBV29-1 and TRBJ1-2; D uncertain. This receptor was identified in a woman aged 60-75 years with primary liver carcinoma and hepatitis B virus infection. Sequencing used liver tumor tissue from sampling region 1. Indicated subset: tumor region T1, superior pole. CDR3 in amino acids: CSVPSGVGGYTF. CDR3 sequence (DNA): TGCAGCGTTCCTAGCGGTGTAGGGGGCTACACCTTC.